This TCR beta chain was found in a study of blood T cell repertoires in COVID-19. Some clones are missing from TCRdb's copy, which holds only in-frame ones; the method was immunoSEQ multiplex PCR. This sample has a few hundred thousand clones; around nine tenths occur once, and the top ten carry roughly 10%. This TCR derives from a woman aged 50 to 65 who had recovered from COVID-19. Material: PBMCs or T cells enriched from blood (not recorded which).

The CDR3 is CASRRTGENYGYTF. The CDR3 DNA follows: TGTGCCAGCAGACGGACAGGGGAAAACTATGGCTACACCTTC. The chain is built from TRBV6-6 and TRBJ1-2, with 9 bases aligning to TRBD1. V gave up 6 bases and J gave up 2 bases; unmatched junction bases: 4. From germline, CDR1 is MNHNY and CDR2 SVGAGI (reference sequence). This CDR3 comprises 14 residues.